These T cell receptor beta chains were read from a single sample in a study of cytomegalovirus exposure and HLA in healthy donors. Only in-frame clones appear in the TCRdb table, and some are missing; sequencing was by immunoSEQ multiplex PCR. This table holds around 160,000 clones, 55% to 70% found once. The sequencing input was PBMCs. The receptor set was obtained from a middle-aged woman in good health and CMV-seropositive. Both conserved end residues are trimmed from each CDR3. The order of the fields is J gene, V gene, clone size, CDR3 protein. Expanded clones get a size class; other rows say once, few or many, or leave the size out.

J: TRBJ2-2
V: TRBV18
size: .
CDR3: ASSVFAEGTGELF

J: TRBJ1-2
V: TRBV5-6
size: .
CDR3: ASSEDRVYGYT

J: TRBJ1-1
V: TRBV5-6
size: .
CDR3: ASSSLPGTVNTEAF

J: TRBJ1-4
V: TRBV5-1
size: .
CDR3: ASSFRTGTVNHEKLF

J: TRBJ1-2
V: TRBV29-1
size: few
CDR3: SVSGGDYGYT

J: TRBJ2-7
V: TRBV5-1
size: .
CDR3: ASSWAGQETYEQY

J: TRBJ2-3
V: TRBV6-5
size: .
CDR3: ASSTGIPSTDTQY

J: TRBJ2-3
V: TRBV5-1
size: .
CDR3: ASSPGSQDTQY

J: TRBJ1-2
V: TRBV28
size: .
CDR3: ASEIPTGGGGGYT

J: TRBJ2-3
V: TRBV5-6
size: .
CDR3: ASSTLDGVNTDTQY

J: TRBJ2-3
V: TRBV27
size: once
CDR3: ASSLAGVSTDTQY

J: TRBJ1-2
V: TRBV4-1
size: .
CDR3: ASSQDIEVVNYGYT